This T cell receptor beta chain was found in a study of T cells in Graves' hyperthyroidism and ophthalmopathy. Study-wide background: Staff took peripheral blood when the initial diagnosis was made, before any treatment began.

Amplified TCR beta CDR3 regions derived from RNA transcripts. A first-round RT-PCR of the TCR CDR3 used the HTBI primer set. Each CDR3 protein gets one entry after TCRdb re-called the multiplex PCR reads with MiXCR. The top ten clones hold approximately 19% of a sample with about 400,000 distinct CDR3 sequences, roughly 15% of them seen once. Germline values: CDR1 MDHEN, CDR2 SYDVKM. The CDR3 totals 17 residues. V lost 7 bases to trimming and J lost 3 bases, with 24 bases between them. Concerning this clonotype itself: What it binds is not known.

The study based diagnoses on clinical symptoms, serum thyroxine and TRAb, thyroid ultrasound and orbital computed tomography. The study's findings and limits: Most expanded thyroid clonotypes above 0.001 also appeared in blood. Ophthalmopathy stood apart from stable hyperthyroidism in a 13 V-J model.

The sequence derives from a woman aged 55-70 years with Graves' ophthalmopathy. The specimen was blood. The rearrangement links TRBV28 to TRBJ1-1, with a tentative D call TRBD1 (5 bases). The CDR3 nucleotides read TGTGCCAGCAACCTATTCCGGGACCGCAGTCGGGACACTGAAGCTTTCTTT. It codes for CASNLFRDRSRDTEAFF.